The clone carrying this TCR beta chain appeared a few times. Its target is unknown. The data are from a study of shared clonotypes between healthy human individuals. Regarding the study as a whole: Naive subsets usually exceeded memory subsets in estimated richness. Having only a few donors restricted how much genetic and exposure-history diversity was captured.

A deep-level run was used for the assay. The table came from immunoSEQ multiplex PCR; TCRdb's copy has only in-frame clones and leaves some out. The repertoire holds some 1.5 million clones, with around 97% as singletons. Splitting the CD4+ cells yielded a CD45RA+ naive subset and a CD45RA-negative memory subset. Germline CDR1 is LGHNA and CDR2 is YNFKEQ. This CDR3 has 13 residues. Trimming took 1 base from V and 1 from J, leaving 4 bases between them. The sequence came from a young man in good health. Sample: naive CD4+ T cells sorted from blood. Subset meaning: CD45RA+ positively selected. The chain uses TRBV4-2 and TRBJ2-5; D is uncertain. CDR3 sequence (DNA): TGTGCCAGCAGCCAAGGACCCCAAGAGACCCAGTACTTC. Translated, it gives CASSQGPQETQYF.